These 2 T cell receptor beta chains were sequenced from one sample in a study of regulatory T cells in long-lasting Graves disease. The authors built TCR beta libraries using iRepertoire HTBI primers and Arm-PCR of CDR3 regions. TCRdb reanalysed the multiplex PCR reads using MiXCR and keeps one entry per CDR3 protein. Here the sample spans fewer than 550,000 distinct CDR3 sequences, roughly 16% being singletons. As to time point: newly diagnosed GD, antithyroid drugs for less than 3 months. From RNA extracted from PBMCs, the TCR library was made. These data were likewise used in another study, on T cells in Graves' hyperthyroidism and ophthalmopathy.

The sample was peripheral blood mononuclear cells (PBMCs), taken at new diagnosis, from a patient treated with antithyroid drugs. The receptor source for this set is a middle-aged woman with Graves disease.

The chain links TRBV5-8 to TRBJ2-3, with TRBD2 identical over 13 bases. V shed 0 bases and J 2 bases; nucleotides not matched to a gene: 3. This CDR3 region has 17 residues. The germline V gene encodes CDR1 SGHTS and CDR2 YDEGEE. CDR3 sequence: CASSLGLAGGTTDTQYF. As DNA, the CDR3 is TGTGCCAGCAGCTTGGGACTAGCGGGGGGAACCACAGATACGCAGTATTTT.

This clonotype was counted many times. This chain uses TRBV7-8 with TRBJ1-1, with 10 bases lining up with TRBD1. V lost 5 bases, J lost 6 bases, and 6 bases stayed unmatched. In germline, CDR1 is SGHVS, CDR2 FQNEAQ. The CDR3 is made up of 14 amino acids. CDR3 nucleotide sequence: TGTGCCAGCAGCGTAGAGGACAGGGGGTCTGAAGCTTTCTTT. It codes for CASSVEDRGSEAFF.